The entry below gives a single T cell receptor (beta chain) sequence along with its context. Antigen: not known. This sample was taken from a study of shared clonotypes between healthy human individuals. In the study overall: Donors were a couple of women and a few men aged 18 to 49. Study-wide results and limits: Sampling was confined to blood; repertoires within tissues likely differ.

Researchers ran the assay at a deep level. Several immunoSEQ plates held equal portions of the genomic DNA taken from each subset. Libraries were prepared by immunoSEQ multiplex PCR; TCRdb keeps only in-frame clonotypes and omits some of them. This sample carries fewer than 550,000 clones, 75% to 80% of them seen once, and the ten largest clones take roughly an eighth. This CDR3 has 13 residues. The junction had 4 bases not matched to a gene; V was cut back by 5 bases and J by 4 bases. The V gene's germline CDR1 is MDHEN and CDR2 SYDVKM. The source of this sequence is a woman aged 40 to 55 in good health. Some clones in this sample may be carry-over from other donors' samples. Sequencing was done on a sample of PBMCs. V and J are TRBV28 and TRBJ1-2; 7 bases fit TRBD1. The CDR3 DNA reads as TGTGCCAGCAGTGAGGGGGCGGGCTATGGCTACACCTTC. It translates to CASSEGAGYGYTF.